The 2 T cell receptor beta chains below all came from one sample that was sequenced in a study of blood T cell repertoires in COVID-19. Method: immunoSEQ multiplex PCR; TCRdb's copy keeps in-frame clones and lacks some. Of 95,000 or so clones listed, approximately 84% are singletons. Sample: peripheral blood. Source of these receptors: a human donor in a cohort sampled during active COVID-19.

The genes are TRBV7-8 and TRBJ2-2; TRBD1 agrees at 9 bases. With V trimmed by 3 bases and J by 6 bases, 5 bases remained unmatched. This CDR3 region has 15 residues. Germline V gene data show CDR1 as SGHVS and CDR2 as FQNEAQ. CDR3 amino acids: CASSFPGQGSGELFF. Written as DNA, the CDR3 is TGTGCCAGCAGCTTCCCGGGACAGGGTTCCGGGGAGCTGTTTTTT.

The rearrangement uses TRBV25-1 and TRBJ2-5, with unresolved D. Per the germline V gene, CDR1 is MGHDK and CDR2 is SYGVNS. The CDR3 runs to 15 residues. V shed 6 bases and J shed 5 bases, with 19 bases lying between them. CDR3 in DNA: TGTGCCAGCAGCTCCCAGCGAGGCAGATCGGAGACCCAGTACTTC. Its translation: CASSSQRGRSETQYF.